The clone carrying this T cell receptor beta chain was picked up many times. Its specificity is unknown. The data were obtained in a study of T cells in Graves' hyperthyroidism and ophthalmopathy. Overall study: Blood was drawn when the patient was first diagnosed and still untreated. Overall study results and limits: The blood repertoire included most of the expanded thyroid clonotypes above 0.001.

What was amplified from RNA transcripts were TCR beta CDR3 regions. During a first-round RT-PCR of the TCR CDR3, the HTBI primer set was used. TCRdb processed the multiplex PCR reads anew with MiXCR; each CDR3 protein has one entry. The sample contains roughly 800,000 distinct CDR3 sequences, roughly 40% of which appear only once. Hyperthyroidism was newly diagnosed in patients aged 18 to 65 (duration under 2 months). Investigators excluded patients with uncontrolled infection, other autoimmune disease, pregnancy or lactation. This sequence originates from a man between 18 and 35 years old with Graves' hyperthyroidism. Specimen: blood.

CDR3 coding DNA: TGTGCCAGCAGCTCGCTGGGAGACGGAAACACCATATATTTT. Residues: CASSSLGDGNTIYF. The chain links TRBV7-9 to TRBJ1-3; the D is unclear. CDR3 length: 14 residues. Germline CDR1 is SEHNR and CDR2 is FQNEAQ (reference sequence). Deletions cut 4 bases from V and 4 bases from J, with 11 bases between.